This T cell receptor (beta chain) was sequenced for a study of Graves' ophthalmopathy and Graves' hyperthyroidism. CDR3 length: 16 amino acids. Trimming pared 1 base from V and 7 bases from J, leaving 16 bases between. Germline assignment: CDR1 SGHVS and CDR2 FQNEAQ. This clonotype showed up many times. Amplification from RNA transcripts yielded the TCR beta CDR3 regions. First-round RT-PCR used HTBI primers; second-round multiplex PCR followed. MiXCR, applied by TCRdb to the multiplex PCR reads, yields one record per CDR3 protein. The sample consists of over 650,000 distinct CDR3 sequences, 35% to 45% of them appearing once.

The rearrangement links TRBV7-8 to TRBJ2-2; D gene unclear. The clonotype originates from an adult man with Graves' ophthalmopathy. The source material was peripheral blood. Here the CDR3 reads CASSLDNWQVNGELFF. The CDR3 DNA is TGTGCCAGCAGCTTAGATAACTGGCAGGTCAACGGGGAGCTGTTTTTT.